Each of the 32 T cell receptor beta chains below was sequenced from the same sample in a study of T cell changes during pregnancy in multiple sclerosis. Measured with immunoSEQ multiplex PCR; TCRdb has only the in-frame clones, and not every one. The data show roughly 39,000 clones, with just over 90% seen just once and around 0.48% held by the top ten. The specimen was CD4+ T cells from peripheral blood mononuclear cells, collected in the first trimester of pregnancy. These receptor sequences come from a female donor in good health, enrolled as a control in a pregnancy study.

This clone came up once. The V call is TRBV19, the J call TRBJ2-3; 9 nucleotides line up with TRBD2. The CDR3 loop spans 15 amino acids. Germline V CDR1 and CDR2: LNHDA, SQIVND (reference sequence). The junction had 3 bases not matched to a gene; V was cut back by 4 bases and J by 1 base. CDR3 DNA sequence: TGTGCCAGTAGTAGCCCTAGCGGGGGCACAGATACGCAGTATTTT. This encodes CASSSPSGGTDTQYF. The full variable domain, its missing parts supplied by reference TRBV19 and TRBJ2-3, is DGGITQSPKYLFRKEGQNVTLSCEQNLNHDAMYWYRQDPGQGLRLIYYSQIVNDFQKGDIAEGYSVSREKKESFPLTVTSAQKNPTAFYLCASSSPSGGTDTQYFGPGTRLTVL.

The chain links TRBV6-5 to TRBJ1-3, with TRBD1 matching 8 bases. Germline lookup yields CDR1 MNHEY and CDR2 SVGAGI. V trimming: 0 bases; J trimming: 4 bases; junction bases outside the gene matches: 2. The CDR3 contains 15 residues. CDR3 in amino acids: CASSYSSGGGNTIYF. CDR3 in DNA: TGTGCCAGCAGTTACTCCTCAGGGGGCGGAAACACCATATATTTT.

The V call is TRBV5-1, the J call TRBJ2-2; 8 positions match TRBD2. This CDR3 is built from 18 residues. J was trimmed by 4 bases and V by 0 bases; bases with no gene match: 11. Per the germline V gene, CDR1 is SGHRS and CDR2 is YFSETQ. Written as DNA, the CDR3 is TGCGCCAGCAGCTTGGTTCCGGGAGGGAACCGGGGCACCGGGGAGCTGTTTTTT. Protein sequence: CASSLVPGGNRGTGELFF.

V and J are TRBV5-4 and TRBJ2-3; D may be TRBD1 (6 bases). Trimming took 3 bases from V and 0 from J, leaving 11 bases between them. This CDR3 comprises 15 residues. The V gene's germline CDR1 is SGHNT and CDR2 YYREEE (reference sequence). CDR3 amino acids: CASSSFQGSTDTQYF. In DNA form, the CDR3 reads TGTGCCAGCAGCTCTTTCCAGGGGAGCACAGATACGCAGTATTTT.

J is TRBJ1-5 and V is TRBV19; D is perhaps TRBD1 (5 bases). V lost 3 bases and J lost 3, with 9 bases in between. Germline V gene sequence: CDR1 LNHDA, CDR2 SQIVND (reference sequence). The CDR3 runs to 14 residues. The CDR3 DNA is TGTGCCAGTAGTATCCGGACACACAATCAGCCCCAGCATTTT. Protein: CASSIRTHNQPQHF.

The rearrangement joins TRBV4-3 to TRBJ1-6; the D gene is possibly TRBD1 (5 bases). The V and J ends lost 3 bases and 7 bases respectively, with 16 bases between them. Looked up from germline, CDR1 is LGHNA and CDR2 is YSLEER. The CDR3 covers 16 residues. Written as DNA, the CDR3 is TGCGCCAGCAGCCAGGAACCGGGGCGGGGGAATTCACCCCTCCACTTT. Encoded protein: CASSQEPGRGNSPLHF.

The chain is built from TRBV6-1 and TRBJ2-5; D not certain. CDR3 length equals 13 residues. Trimming removed 4 bases at V and 2 bases at J, with 8 bases between. Germline loops: CDR1 MNHNS, CDR2 SASEGT. The CDR3 loop reads CASSGHLQETQYF. DNA of the CDR3: TGTGCCAGCAGTGGACACTTGCAAGAGACCCAGTACTTC.

Only a few counts were recorded for this clone. The chain combines TRBV20-1 with TRBJ1-1; D is unresolved. Trimming stripped 3 bases from V and 5 bases from J, with 7 bases between. This CDR3 spans 11 amino acids. Per the germline V gene, CDR1 is DFQATT and CDR2 is SNEGSKA (reference sequence). In DNA, the CDR3 is TGCAGTGCTAGGGCGGGGACTGAAGCTTTCTTT. Amino acid sequence: CSARAGTEAFF.

V and J are TRBV7-2 and TRBJ2-5; 7 bases fit TRBD2. The CDR3 has 16 residues. The trim removed 1 base at V and 1 base at J, leaving 6 bases unmatched. The germline V gene encodes CDR1 SGHTA and CDR2 FQGNSA. The CDR3 region is CASSLVGLGGQETQYF. In nucleotides, the CDR3 is TGTGCCAGCAGCTTAGTAGGACTAGGAGGCCAAGAGACCCAGTACTTC.

The chain couples TRBV12-5 to TRBJ1-1; D gene unclear. The CDR3 length is 13 residues. V lost 5 bases, J lost 0 bases, and 7 bases lay in between. Germline-derived CDR1 and CDR2 are LGHNT and FRNRAP. The CDR3 reads CASGAILNTEAFF. Here the CDR3 DNA reads TGTGCTAGTGGTGCGATATTGAACACTGAAGCTTTCTTT. Variable domain in full (rest from reference TRBV12-5 and TRBJ1-1): DARVTQTPRHKVTEMGQEVTMRCQPILGHNTVFWYRQTMMQGLELLAYFRNRAPLDDSGMPKDRFSAEMPDATLATLKIQPSEPRDSAVYFCASGAILNTEAFFGQGTRLTVV.

This chain links TRBV5-4 with TRBJ2-2; tentatively, D is TRBD1 (6 bases). V was pared by 5 bases and J by 0 bases, with 14 bases between. The V gene's germline CDR1 is SGHNT and CDR2 YYREEE (reference sequence). The CDR3 contains 16 residues. The CDR3 region has the DNA TGTGCCAGCAGTTCGCGGCAGGGGCCGAACACCGGGGAGCTGTTTTTT. Protein: CASSSRQGPNTGELFF.

This chain joins TRBV4-2 and TRBJ1-5; 7 nucleotides agree with TRBD1. The CDR3 extends over 15 amino acids. The V and J ends lost 1 base and 6 bases, in that order; junction bases with no gene match: 6. The germline V gene encodes CDR1 LGHNA and CDR2 YNFKEQ. CDR3 coding DNA: TGTGCCAGCAGCCAAGGGCCAGGGGGTGCTCAGCCCCAGCATTTT. Encoded protein: CASSQGPGGAQPQHF.

This clone has only a few counts. The chain is built from TRBV9 and TRBJ2-5, with D possibly matching TRBD2 (7 bases). The V gene lost 3 bases and the J gene lost 1 base, with 13 bases spanning the gap. This CDR3 comprises 15 residues. Per germline, CDR1 SGDLS and CDR2 YYNGEE. CDR3 bases: TGTGCCAGCAGCGGGGGGGGCAATATCCAAGAGACCCAGTACTTC. It is translated as CASSGGGNIQETQYF.

In DNA form, the CDR3 reads TGTGCCAGCAGCCTTCGGGGGACAGGGGGGTTCGTGAACACTGAAGCTTTCTTT. The encoded protein is CASSLRGTGGFVNTEAFF. The V and J genes are TRBV7-2 and TRBJ1-1, with 11 positions matching TRBD1. The germline CDR1 and CDR2 sequences are SGHTA and FQGNSA. This CDR3 spans 18 amino acids. V was pared by 5 bases and J by 0 bases, with 11 bases of the junction left unmatched.

This chain uses TRBV6-1 with TRBJ1-2; D unresolved. Trimming left V 0 bases short and J 4 bases short, with 15 bases between. Per the germline V gene, CDR1 is MNHNS and CDR2 is SASEGT. This CDR3 has 16 residues. DNA of the CDR3: TGTGCCAGCAGTGAAGCGCGGATGGGGAGATTCTATGGCTACACCTTC. Translating gives CASSEARMGRFYGYTF.

CDR3 sequence: CAWSVSTYEQYF. The CDR3 DNA reads as TGTGCCTGGAGTGTATCCACCTACGAGCAGTACTTC. The V call is TRBV30, the J call TRBJ2-7; no clear D. The CDR3 runs to 12 residues. V was clipped by 0 bases and J by 2 bases, with 5 bases between them. Germline V gene sequence: CDR1 GTSNPN, CDR2 SVGIG (reference sequence).

This clone was detected only a few times. This rearrangement joins TRBV10-3 to TRBJ1-4; 7 bases agree with TRBD1. CDR1 ENHRY and CDR2 SYGVKD come from the germline V gene. The CDR3 runs 14 residues. J lost 8 bases, V lost 8 bases, and 11 bases had no gene match. The chain's CDR3 is CAISPRQGGEKLFF. CDR3 nucleotides: TGTGCCATCTCACCACGACAGGGAGGAGAAAAACTGTTTTTT.

To note about this clone: The sample carries other DNA sequences with the same CDR3. The chain uses TRBV25-1 and TRBJ1-2; D is possibly TRBD1 (6 bases). Trimming removed 2 bases from V and 2 bases from J, with 9 bases in between. Germline-derived CDR1 and CDR2 are MGHDK and SYGVNS. CDR3 length: 14 amino acids. The CDR3 is CASSERGGNYGYTF. CDR3 bases: TGTGCCAGCAGTGAAAGGGGGGGAAACTATGGCTACACCTTC.

This chain links TRBV28 with TRBJ1-2; D is possibly TRBD1 (6 bases). Germline lookup yields CDR1 MDHEN and CDR2 SYDVKM. This CDR3 is 14 amino acids long. V was pared by 2 bases and J by 4 bases, with 11 bases between. CDR3 loop: CASSLRGFSYGYTF. For the CDR3, the DNA is TGTGCCAGCAGTTTAAGGGGGTTTAGCTATGGCTACACCTTC.

This chain joins TRBV2 and TRBJ2-5, with 16 bases aligning to TRBD2. This CDR3 contains 18 residues. Trimming at V came to 6 bases and at J to 5 bases, leaving 12 bases not matched to a gene. CDR1 is SNHLY, CDR2 FYNNEI, per germline. As DNA, the CDR3 is TGTGCCAGCAGCACACCCGGGACTAGCGGGGGGGCCTTTGAGACCCAGTACTTC. Amino acid sequence: CASSTPGTSGGAFETQYF.

The chain uses TRBV6-4 and TRBJ2-3, with a weak D call TRBD1 (6 bases). This CDR3 has 15 residues. Germline V CDR1 and CDR2: MRHNA, SNTAGT. V lost 5 bases and J 1 base, leaving 13 bases between the germline ends. CDR3 in amino acids: CASSPGQTGTDTQYF. The CDR3 coding sequence is TGTGCCAGCAGTCCCGGACAGACCGGCACAGATACGCAGTATTTT.

The chain recombines TRBV18 with TRBJ2-3; D might be TRBD2 (6 bases). CDR3 size: 15 residues. The V end lost 4 bases, the J end lost 1 base, and 12 bases lay between the germline ends. CDR1 is KGHSH and CDR2 is LQKENI in the germline V gene. The CDR3 here is CASSLGGARTDTQYF. In nucleotides, the CDR3 is TGTGCCAGCTCACTGGGCGGGGCCCGCACAGATACGCAGTATTTT.

This chain uses TRBV7-2 with TRBJ2-1, with 7 bases matching TRBD2. The CDR3 has 17 residues. Looked up from germline, CDR1 is SGHTA and CDR2 is FQGNSA. Trimming took 2 bases from V and 3 from J; bases not matched to a gene: 10. Here the CDR3 reads CASSLKGSWDYYNEQFF. The CDR3 region has the DNA TGTGCCAGCAGCTTAAAAGGCTCGTGGGACTACTACAATGAGCAGTTCTTC.

This clone was counted once. The chain employs TRBV14 and TRBJ1-1; D uncertain. This CDR3 is 12 amino acids long. Germline V lookup: CDR1 SGHDN, CDR2 FVKESK. V gave up 1 base and J gave up 5 bases, with 5 bases separating them. CDR3 protein: CASSQVPTEAFF. The CDR3 DNA reads TGTGCCAGCAGCCAAGTCCCAACTGAAGCTTTCTTT.

The count of this clone is one. The genes are TRBV4-1 and TRBJ2-3; the match to TRBD2 covers 10 bases. Unmatched junction bases numbered 6, after V lost 4 bases and J lost 2 bases. The CDR3 spans 16 residues. The germline V gene has CDR1 MGHRA and CDR2 YSYEKL. The chain's CDR3 is CASSPRTSGLTDTQYF. CDR3 nucleotide sequence: TGCGCCAGCAGCCCCCGGACTAGCGGCCTCACAGATACGCAGTATTTT.

The chain combines TRBV28 with TRBJ2-3; 11 bases are shared with TRBD2. V shed 5 bases, J shed 2 bases, and the junction held 9 bases outside the gene matches. Germline lookup yields CDR1 MDHEN and CDR2 SYDVKM. The CDR3 is made up of 17 amino acids. CDR3 DNA: TGTGCCAGCAGTCCCGCCGTACTAGCGGGGGACACAGATACGCAGTATTTT. Translated: CASSPAVLAGDTDTQYF.

V gene TRBV10-3 combines with J gene TRBJ2-3, with D perhaps TRBD1 (5 bases). The CDR3 is 14 amino acids. The germline gives CDR1 ENHRY, CDR2 SYGVKD. V shed 4 bases and J shed 8 bases, with 16 bases lying between them. For the CDR3, the DNA is TGTGCCATCAGTGCGATGACAGCCTCAGGTACGCAGTATTTT. Its protein product is CAISAMTASGTQYF.

This clone was seen once. The rearrangement joins TRBV29-1 to TRBJ2-5; D may be TRBD1 (6 bases). Looked up from germline, CDR1 is SQVTM and CDR2 is ANQGSEA. Trimming stripped 5 bases from V and 5 bases from J, with 12 bases between. The CDR3 loop spans 12 amino acids. The chain's CDR3 is CSVLETGETQYF. The CDR3 region has the DNA TGCAGCGTTCTAGAAACAGGGGAGACCCAGTACTTC.

The rearrangement joins TRBV6-5 to TRBJ2-7, with a possible D match to TRBD1 (6 bases). This CDR3 comprises 14 residues. Germline CDR1 is MNHEY and CDR2 is SVGAGI. The ends were cut back, 2 bases at V and 2 bases at J, with 10 bases in the middle. Here the CDR3 DNA reads TGTGCCAGCAGTTACAAGAGACAGGCCTACGAGCAGTACTTC. Translated: CASSYKRQAYEQYF.

The genes are TRBV7-2 and TRBJ1-5, with D tentatively TRBD1 (6 bases). With 5 bases removed from V and 1 base from J, the gap between germline ends came to 9 bases. This CDR3 spans 14 amino acids. Looked up from germline, CDR1 is SGHTA and CDR2 is FQGNSA. As DNA, the CDR3 is TGTGCCAGCAGCCTCACAGGGAGCAATCAGCCCCAGCATTTT. It encodes CASSLTGSNQPQHF.

J is TRBJ2-2 and V is TRBV4-3, with D possibly TRBD2 on 6 matching bases. The CDR3 has 13 amino acids. V was pared by 3 bases and J by 6 bases, with 8 bases between. Germline lookup yields CDR1 LGHNA and CDR2 YSLEER. CDR3 sequence reads: CASSHRLAGELFF. DNA of the CDR3: TGCGCCAGCAGCCATCGACTAGCCGGGGAGCTGTTTTTT.

The table lists this clone with a few counts. The junction does not match germline at one end; this may be a read error. CDR3 in DNA: TGCAGCGTTGTGATCGACAGGGGGCGCGCCTTC. Its translation: CSVVIDRGRAF. This chain joins TRBV29-1 and TRBJ1-2; TRBD1 agrees at 10 bases. The CDR3 extends over 11 amino acids. The germline gives CDR1 SQVTM, CDR2 ANQGSEA. Together with reference TRBV29-1 and TRBJ1-2, the CDR3 gives the full variable domain: SAVISQKPSRDICQRGTSLTIQCQVDSQVTMMFWYRQQPGQSLTLIATANQGSEATYESGFVIDKFPISRPNLTFSTLTVSNMSPEDSSIYLCSVVIDRGRAFGSGTRLTVV.